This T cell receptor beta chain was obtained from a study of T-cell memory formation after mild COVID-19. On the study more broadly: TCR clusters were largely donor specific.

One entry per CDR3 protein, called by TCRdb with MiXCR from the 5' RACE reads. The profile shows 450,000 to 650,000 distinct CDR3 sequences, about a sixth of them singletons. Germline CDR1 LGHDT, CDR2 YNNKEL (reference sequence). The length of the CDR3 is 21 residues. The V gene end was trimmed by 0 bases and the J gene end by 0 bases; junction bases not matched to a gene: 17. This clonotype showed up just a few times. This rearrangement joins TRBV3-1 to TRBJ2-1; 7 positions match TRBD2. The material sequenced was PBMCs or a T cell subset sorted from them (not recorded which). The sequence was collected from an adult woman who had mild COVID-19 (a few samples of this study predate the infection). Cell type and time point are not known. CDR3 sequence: CASSQDWGGPGFSSSYNEQFF. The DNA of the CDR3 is TGTGCCAGCAGCCAAGATTGGGGGGGACCTGGGTTTTCTAGCTCCTACAATGAGCAGTTCTTC.